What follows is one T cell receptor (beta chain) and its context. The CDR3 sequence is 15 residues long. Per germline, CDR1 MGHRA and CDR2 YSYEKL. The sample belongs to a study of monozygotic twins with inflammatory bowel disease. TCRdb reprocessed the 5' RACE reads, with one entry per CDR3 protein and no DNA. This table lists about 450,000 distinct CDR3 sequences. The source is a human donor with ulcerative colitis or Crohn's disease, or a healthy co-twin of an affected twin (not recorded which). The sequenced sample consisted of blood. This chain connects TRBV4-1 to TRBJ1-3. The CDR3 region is CASSQVVGTGNTIYF.